A selection of T cell receptor beta chains follows, all from one sample in a study of Ad26.COV2.S vaccination and SARS-CoV-2 variants. This table comes from immunoSEQ multiplex PCR, and its TCRdb copy is limited to in-frame clones, with some not included. The sample shows around 250,000 clones, around 87% of them seen only once. Sequenced here: peripheral blood, sampled in a trial of Ad26.COV2.S vaccine versus placebo. These receptors originate from a person aged 18 to 59 who received the Ad26.COV2.S COVID-19 vaccine or a placebo. Both conserved end residues are trimmed from each CDR3. The order of the fields is D gene, J gene, V gene, CDR3 protein. A D gene is named only where the DNA matches it firmly.

>.|TRBJ2-1|TRBV30
AWSVVSWGEQF
>TRBD2|TRBJ2-3|TRBV7-9
ASTRASGSTDTQY
>.|TRBJ2-7|TRBV6-6
ASSYSTSEQY
>.|TRBJ1-1|TRBV5-4
ASSEGGWGAQDTEAF
>TRBD2|TRBJ2-2|TRBV5-8
ASSWSGLAGNTGELF
>.|TRBJ2-7|TRBV19
ASSMGRGAYEQY
>.|TRBJ2-3|TRBV7-2
ASSPRGSTDTQY
>TRBD1|TRBJ2-7|TRBV9
ASSAGQSSYEQY
>.|TRBJ2-3|TRBV5-1
ASSFDYLSARGTQY
>TRBD1|TRBJ1-2|TRBV5-1
ASSLGTGQGLINYGYT
>.|TRBJ2-3|TRBV7-9
ASSLVVSIKGDTQY
>TRBD1|TRBJ2-7|TRBV9
ASSVVPQGLEQY
>.|TRBJ2-7|TRBV27
ASSFLGTQENQY
>.|TRBJ2-2|TRBV29-1
SVGYGGELF
>.|TRBJ1-1|TRBV7-4
ASSPREGTEAF
>TRBD2|TRBJ2-3|TRBV5-1
ASSLIAGALTDTQY
>TRBD1|TRBJ1-2|TRBV7-9
ASSSQARDREDGYT
>.|TRBJ2-3|TRBV9
ASSQKTSPHTQY
>.|TRBJ2-7|TRBV5-5
ASIASMGSSYEQY
>.|TRBJ2-7|TRBV7-2
ASSILALGGLYEQY
>.|TRBJ1-1|TRBV5-1
ASSLTSGSNTEAF
>.|TRBJ1-4|TRBV30
AWRYEGGGEKLF
>.|TRBJ2-3|TRBV11-2
ASSPRVSDTQY
>TRBD1|TRBJ2-7|TRBV12-3/TRBV12-4
ASSLTGAYEQY
>TRBD1|TRBJ1-2|TRBV6-6
ASSPRGGGQGSTNYGYT
>TRBD2|TRBJ2-1|TRBV2
ASSEGTSGSYNEQF
>TRBD2|TRBJ2-7|TRBV13
ASSSLSGRDAEQY
>.|TRBJ2-7|TRBV5-8
ASSLHRPGLVPYEQY